This T cell receptor (beta chain) was captured by sequencing in a study of post-analysis software for immune sequencing data. Notes on this clonotype: Its antigen remains unidentified.

Carried by the TCR beta cDNA libraries were unique molecular identifiers. Using its own MiXCR run on the PCR reads, TCRdb lists one record per CDR3 protein. The profile shows 740,000 or so distinct CDR3 sequences, around 53% of them singletons. V was cut by 6 bases and J by 0 bases, with 15 bases left in between. This CDR3 is 15 amino acids long. Germline loops: CDR1 SGHTA, CDR2 FQGNSA. Whole-study findings and limits: Normalized Chao1 diversity was significantly reduced in patients versus controls. With TRBV5-6, TRBV5-1 and TRBV20-1 included, about five TRBV segments were more frequent in patients than in controls.

The TCR originated in a girl aged 10-17 years with multiple sclerosis. The chain combines TRBV7-2 with TRBJ2-7; D is perhaps TRBD2 (5 bases). The sample consisted of blood. The CDR3 DNA sequence: TGTGCCAGCAGGACCTCGGGGAGTATCTCCTACGAGCAGTACTTC. Translated, it gives CASRTSGSISYEQYF.